Included here is one T cell receptor beta chain sequence, with context. The sample comes from a study of blood T cell repertoires in COVID-19. In the study overall: Sites in the United States, Italy and Spain provided acute and convalescent COVID-19 samples.

Followed over time, Seattle patients had been enrolled while infection was active. Germline CDR1 reads LGHDT; CDR2 reads YNNKEL (reference sequence). The CDR3 has 11 residues. Trimming removed 1 base at V and 15 bases at J, with 10 bases between. Source study methods: Amplification of reference gene primers provided the estimated nucleated cell counts. Generated by immunoSEQ multiplex PCR, the TCRdb table keeps only in-frame clones and is missing some. The V and J calls and clone size are taken from that table; D and trimming were inferred from the DNA. The data show about 65,000 clones, around 83% seen once.

This clonotype was obtained from a man aged 45-65 years with COVID-19, enrolled during active disease. The sequencing sample was made of peripheral blood. The genes are TRBV3-1 (or the pseudogene TRBV3-2) and TRBJ2-1; no reliable D call. CDR3 loop: CASSQVLVAFF. The CDR3 DNA is TGTGCCAGCAGCCAAGTTCTAGTGGCGTTCTTC.